This T cell receptor (beta chain) is from a study of human T cells and chemical hapten exposure. This CDR3 spans 13 amino acids. V trimming: 6 bases; J trimming: 4 bases; junction bases outside the gene matches: 4. CDR1 GTSNPN and CDR2 SVGIG come from the germline V gene (reference sequence). From the RACE reads, TCRdb called clonotypes with MiXCR, one entry per CDR3 protein. This table has about 180,000 distinct CDR3 sequences, approximately 29% appearing once. Time point meaning: pre-sensitization, week 0. Treatment in this sample: therapeutic diphenylcyclopropenone sensitization with weekly scalp DPC.

Sequencing used whole blood, obtained in connection with sensitization to the hapten diphenylcyclopropenone (DPC). This clonotype was obtained from a woman younger than 45 with alopecia areata. Some clones in this sample may be carry-over from other donors' samples. The genes are TRBV30 and TRBJ1-2, with 11 bases lining up with TRBD1. For the CDR3, the DNA is TGTGCCTGCTGGACAGGGGGCAGCTATGGCTACACCTTC. It is translated as CACWTGGSYGYTF. The complete variable domain, with remaining parts taken from reference TRBV30 and TRBJ1-2, reads SQTIHQWPATLVQPVGSPLSLECTVEGTSNPNLYWYRQAAGRGLQLLFYSVGIGQISSEVPQNLSASRPQDRQFILSSKKLLLSDSGFYLCACWTGGSYGYTFGSGTRLTVV.